This T cell receptor (beta chain) was sequenced during a study of lung T cells in sarcoidosis with Löfgren's syndrome (dated by TCRdb to about 2017). In terms of the full investigation: Sarcoidosis was characterized as a granulomatous disease that is mostly pulmonary, in which CD4+ T cells accumulate in bronchoalveolar lavage fluid. The repertoire analyses focused on Löfgren's syndrome patients.

This clonotype was seen repeatedly, ten times or more. Its specific antigen is unknown. No much larger clonotype is one base removed from it; base qualities were not supplied. For sequencing, an Illumina MiSeq was employed. The public reads were quality trimmed at Q25 with fastp and then assembled into clones with MiXCR by TCRdb, keeping productive beta chains. Identical CDR3 proteins give one entry, which carries the most common genes and DNA. The table for this sample lists 60,000 to 70,000 distinct CDR3 sequences; approximately 22% of them were counted only once. The ten top clones hold less than 2.5% of the sample. Study-level results and caveats: Recognition of a sarcoidosis-associated antigen was only suggested, and the antigen itself remained putative and was not identified. Sharing of TRAV12-1 and TRBV2 CDR3 motifs among multiple Lofgren's syndrome patients was reported, suggesting public CD4+ TCR repertoires. Analysis of alphabeta pairing showed that TRAV12-1 paired preferentially with TRBV2, and the TCRs formed by this pairing showed CDR3 homology. Compared with control subjects, Lofgren's syndrome patients reportedly showed the greatest expansion in the V gene segments TRAV12-1 and TRBV2.

The CDR3 contains 16 residues, cysteine and phenylalanine counted. Left in the record is the CDR3 DNA by itself, 48 bases read in frame from the first base. The germline V and J ends show losses of 6 bases and 4 bases respectively, and no gene match explains 11 bases of the junction. The germline V gene encodes CDR1 MGHRA and CDR2 YSYEKL. Sequenced material: CD4+ T cells from PBMCs. The chain was built from TRBV4-1 and TRBJ1-3; TRBD1 aligns with 8 central bases. This clonotype was obtained from a human donor with sarcoidosis (Löfgren's syndrome or another form), or a control subject (not recorded which). The CDR3 is CASRPVGQGAGNTIYF. The DNA reads TGCGCCAGCAGACCTGTGGGGCAGGGGGCCGGAAACACCATATATTTT.